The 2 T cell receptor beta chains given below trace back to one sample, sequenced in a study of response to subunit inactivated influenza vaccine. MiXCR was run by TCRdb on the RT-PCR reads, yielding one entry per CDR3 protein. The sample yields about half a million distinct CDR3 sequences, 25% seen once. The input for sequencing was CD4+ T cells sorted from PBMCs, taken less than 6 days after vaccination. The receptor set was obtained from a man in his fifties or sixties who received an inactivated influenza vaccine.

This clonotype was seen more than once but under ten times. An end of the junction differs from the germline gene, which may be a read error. The CDR3 bases are TGTGCCAGCAGTTTAATGCCTAGGTACTCCGGGCAGCTGTTTTTT. Its protein is CASSLMPRYSGQLFF. The chain couples TRBV27 to TRBJ2-2, with D hard to call. The CDR3 covers 15 residues. Germline CDR1 and CDR2: MNHEY and SMNVEV (reference sequence).

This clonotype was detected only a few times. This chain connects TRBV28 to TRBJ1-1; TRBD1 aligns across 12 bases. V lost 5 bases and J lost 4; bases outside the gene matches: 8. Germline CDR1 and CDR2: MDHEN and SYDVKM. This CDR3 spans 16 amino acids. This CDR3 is CASSNVRDRGPTEAFF. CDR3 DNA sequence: TGTGCCAGCAGTAACGTCCGGGACAGGGGGCCCACTGAAGCTTTCTTT.